These 25 T cell receptor beta chains were sequenced from one sample in a study of monozygotic twins with inflammatory bowel disease. After re-calling the 5' RACE reads, TCRdb lists one entry per CDR3 protein, DNA absent. The sample includes fewer than 550,000 distinct CDR3 sequences. Sequencing was performed on blood. The receptors here all came from a human donor with ulcerative colitis or Crohn's disease, or a healthy co-twin of an affected twin (not recorded which).

The V and J genes are TRBV5-1 and TRBJ1-2; TCRdb proposes TRBD1, but this gene call is untestable without DNA. This CDR3 has 14 residues. Germline CDR1 and CDR2: SGHRS and YFSETQ. The CDR3 reads CASSQEGPNYGYTF.

This sequence joins TRBV6-5 and TRBJ1-3; checking the TCRdb D call of TRBD1 is not possible without DNA. The CDR3 runs to 13 residues. Germline V gene data show CDR1 as MNHEY and CDR2 as SVGAGI. The CDR3 is CASTKPGSDTIYF.

The V gene is TRBV6-2 or TRBV6-3, the J gene TRBJ2-3. Germline V gene sequence: CDR1 MNHEY, CDR2 SVGEGT. This CDR3 contains 15 residues. CDR3 region: CASSLLAFRGDTQYF.

The J gene is TRBJ2-2, the V gene TRBV11-1. The length of the CDR3 is 15 residues. Germline values: CDR1 SGHAT, CDR2 FQDESV (reference sequence). The CDR3: CASSHRSMATGELFF.

The chain is built from TRBV3-1 and TRBJ2-7; the D call from TCRdb, TRBD2, cannot be confirmed without DNA. The CDR3 spans 19 residues. In germline, CDR1 is LGHDT, CDR2 YNNKEL (reference sequence). The CDR3 sequence: CASSQVASGFTGSSYEQYF.

V gene TRBV20-1 combines with J gene TRBJ2-7; as DNA is missing, the TRBD2 call by TCRdb cannot be tested. Germline lookup yields CDR1 DFQATT and CDR2 SNEGSKA (reference sequence). The CDR3 has 16 amino acids. CDR3 sequence reads: CSATPYSGRATYEQYF.

The V and J genes are TRBV20-1 and TRBJ1-5; TCRdb gives TRBD1 as the D gene, but with no DNA this cannot be confirmed. The length of the CDR3 is 15 residues. Germline values: CDR1 DFQATT, CDR2 SNEGSKA (reference sequence). The CDR3: CSACLGTGDRQPQHF.

This rearrangement joins TRBV15 to TRBJ1-4. This CDR3 is 19 amino acids long. The germline V gene encodes CDR1 LNHNV and CDR2 YYDKDF (reference sequence). Here the CDR3 reads CATDTGGPTTQATNEKLFF.

The chain combines TRBV5-1 with TRBJ1-2; TCRdb's D gene call, TRBD1, goes unchecked for lack of DNA. Per the germline V gene, CDR1 is SGHRS and CDR2 is YFSETQ. The CDR3 spans 14 residues. The CDR3: CASSPRDIRYGYTF.

The J gene is TRBJ2-3, the V gene TRBV11-2; the TCRdb D gene call, TRBD2, has no DNA to confirm it. The CDR3 length is 15 residues. CDR1 and CDR2 (germline): SGHAT, FQNNGV. The CDR3 sequence is CASSFSGGATDTQYF.

The chain links TRBV2 to TRBJ1-1. The CDR3 covers 11 residues. CDR1 SNHLY and CDR2 FYNNEI come from the germline V gene. CDR3 in amino acids: CASTVNTEAFF.

This rearrangement joins TRBV20-1 to TRBJ2-7; the TCRdb call, TRBD2, lacks DNA for checking. The CDR3 loop spans 14 amino acids. Germline assignment: CDR1 DFQATT and CDR2 SNEGSKA (reference sequence). The chain's CDR3 is CSAPRASGSYEQYF.

This chain joins TRBV18 and TRBJ1-5; TCRdb picks TRBD1, but there is no DNA to check that call. The germline gives CDR1 KGHSH, CDR2 LQKENI. The CDR3 runs to 16 residues. The chain's CDR3 is CASSPPWTAKDQPQHF.

The chain couples TRBV27 to TRBJ1-2; TCRdb returns TRBD1, unconfirmable since there is no DNA. CDR1 MNHEY and CDR2 SMNVEV come from the germline V gene (reference sequence). The CDR3 spans 16 residues. CDR3 in amino acids: CASRSGQGAANYGYTF.

J is TRBJ2-1 and V is TRBV4-2; TCRdb names TRBD1, which stays unverified in the absence of DNA. The CDR3 consists of 15 residues. Germline V gives CDR1 LGHNA, CDR2 YNFKEQ. CDR3 loop: CASSQAEGQGHEQFF.

This sequence joins TRBV5-1 and TRBJ1-1. The germline V gene encodes CDR1 SGHRS and CDR2 YFSETQ. This CDR3 has 14 residues. The CDR3: CASSLGSLNTEAFF.

This rearrangement joins TRBV5-1 to TRBJ1-1; TCRdb's D gene call, TRBD1, goes unchecked for lack of DNA. CDR3 length equals 15 residues. Germline values: CDR1 SGHRS, CDR2 YFSETQ. Here the CDR3 reads CASSLAPLEGTEAFF.

The rearrangement joins TRBV7-2 to TRBJ2-5. This CDR3 comprises 12 residues. The germline gives CDR1 SGHTA, CDR2 FQGNSA. The CDR3 reads CASSLGWETQYF.

The chain couples TRBV7-8 to TRBJ2-7. This CDR3 region has 13 residues. CDR1 is SGHVS, CDR2 FQNEAQ, per germline. The CDR3 loop reads CASSLTSSYEQYF.

J is TRBJ2-1 and V is TRBV5-6; TCRdb's D call, TRBD2, is unchecked because there is no DNA. Germline lookup yields CDR1 SGHDT and CDR2 YYEEEE. The CDR3 loop spans 18 amino acids. The CDR3 reads CASSSNPTSGRFYNEQFF.

This chain links TRBV7-9 with TRBJ2-7; TCRdb selects TRBD1, and the lack of DNA leaves this call unchecked. In germline, CDR1 is SEHNR, CDR2 FQNEAQ (reference sequence). This CDR3 is 13 amino acids long. The CDR3 protein is CASSLAREHEQYF.

The chain combines TRBV30 with TRBJ1-1; TCRdb lists TRBD1, though no DNA is available to test this call. Germline assignment: CDR1 GTSNPN and CDR2 SVGIG (reference sequence). The CDR3 extends over 14 amino acids. CDR3 region: CAWSVGQGDTEAFF.

The genes are TRBV6-1 and TRBJ2-5; with no DNA, the TCRdb D assignment of TRBD1 cannot be verified. CDR1 is MNHNS and CDR2 is SASEGT in the germline V gene. This CDR3 has 15 amino acids. The CDR3 sequence: CASSPQGGGGETQYF.

This rearrangement joins TRBV28 to TRBJ2-3. Germline lookup yields CDR1 MDHEN and CDR2 SYDVKM. The CDR3 is made up of 13 amino acids. Here the CDR3 reads CASNRQLTDTQYF.

The genes are TRBV29-1 and TRBJ2-1; TCRdb selects TRBD2, and the lack of DNA leaves this call unchecked. Germline CDR1 is SQVTM and CDR2 is ANQGSEA. This CDR3 is 14 amino acids long. CDR3 loop: CSVDNPQRYNEQFF.